The 23 T cell receptor beta chains given below trace back to one sample, sequenced in a study of blood T cell repertoires in COVID-19. The method was immunoSEQ multiplex PCR; TCRdb's version includes in-frame clones alone and lacks a portion of them. The table has about 210,000 clones, 81% seen once. The specimen sequenced was PBMCs or T cells enriched from blood (not recorded which). The receptor set was obtained from a middle-aged man who had recovered from COVID-19.

The chain has TRBV9 and TRBJ2-3; maybe TRBD2 (5 bases). Germline assignment: CDR1 SGDLS and CDR2 YYNGEE. The V end was cut by 0 bases, the J end by 2 bases, with 10 bases between. There are 15 residues in the CDR3. DNA of the CDR3: TGTGCCAGCAGCGTAGATGACTATCACACAGATACGCAGTATTTT. It is translated as CASSVDDYHTDTQYF.

The gene calls are TRBV27 and TRBJ1-1; maybe TRBD1 (5 bases). Trimming cost V 3 bases and J 4 bases, with 27 bases left between them. The CDR3 length is 19 residues. Germline assignment: CDR1 MNHEY and CDR2 SMNVEV (reference sequence). The CDR3, as DNA: TGTGCCAGCAGTTTTCAAGGCGTGGGTAGAGGACCCACAGGCACTGAAGCTTTCTTT. Its translation is CASSFQGVGRGPTGTEAFF.

The chain combines TRBV15 with TRBJ1-4, with D hard to call. This CDR3 has 15 amino acids. The V gene lost 6 bases and the J gene lost 3 bases, with 14 bases spanning the gap. Germline assignment: CDR1 LNHNV and CDR2 YYDKDF (reference sequence). The CDR3 DNA follows: TGTGCCACCAGTAAAGGACTGACTGCTAATGAAAAACTGTTTTTT. This encodes CATSKGLTANEKLFF.

Only one count was recorded for this clone. The V gene is TRBV19, the J gene TRBJ1-6; D possibly corresponds to TRBD1 (5 bases). Germline V CDR1 and CDR2: LNHDA, SQIVND (reference sequence). Deletions cut 9 bases from V and 7 bases from J, with 10 bases between. This CDR3 has 12 amino acids. The CDR3 loop reads CASQRGNSPLHF. The CDR3 DNA follows: TGTGCCAGCCAGCGGGGGAATTCACCCCTCCACTTT.

J is TRBJ1-2 and V is TRBV19; TRBD1 agrees at 7 bases. CDR1 is LNHDA, CDR2 SQIVND, per germline (reference sequence). The CDR3 runs to 13 residues. V lost 7 bases to trimming and J lost 6 bases; unmatched junction nucleotides: 8. The CDR3 loop reads CASNLGQADGYTF. CDR3 DNA: TGTGCCAGTAATCTCGGACAGGCGGATGGCTACACCTTC.

DNA for the CDR3: TGTGCCATCACCGACACAGGGCGGAAGGCCGGGGAGCTGTTTTTT. It specifies CAITDTGRKAGELFF. The chain joins TRBV10-3 to TRBJ2-2; D perhaps matches TRBD1 (6 bases). Germline CDR1 reads ENHRY; CDR2 reads SYGVKD. With 7 bases removed from V and 6 bases from J, the gap between germline ends came to 18 bases. The CDR3 totals 15 residues.

The chain carries TRBV7-9 and TRBJ2-3, with D maybe TRBD2 (5 bases). CDR3 size: 14 residues. Germline assignment: CDR1 SEHNR and CDR2 FQNEAQ (reference sequence). The CDR3 DNA is TGTGAGACTGATAGGTCCGGGGTCACAGATACGCAGTATTTT. Translated: CETDRSGVTDTQYF.

The rearrangement links TRBV29-1 to TRBJ2-1; 12 bases fit TRBD2. Germline V CDR1 and CDR2: SQVTM, ANQGSEA. V lost 2 bases and J lost 9; bases outside the gene matches: 5. This CDR3 comprises 14 residues. The CDR3, as DNA: TGCAGCGTTGAAAGACTAGCGGGAGTAGGTGAGCAGTTCTTC. Protein product: CSVERLAGVGEQFF.

V is TRBV6-5 and J is TRBJ1-2, with 7 bases matching TRBD1. This CDR3 is 15 amino acids long. The trim removed 7 bases at V and 4 bases at J, leaving 12 bases unmatched. From germline, CDR1 is MNHEY and CDR2 SVGAGI. The CDR3 DNA reads TGTGCCAGCAATAAAGGGGGCTTCCCTCCCTATGGCTACACCTTC. Its translation: CASNKGGFPPYGYTF.

The chain employs TRBV4-2 and TRBJ1-2; D is perhaps TRBD1 (6 bases). In germline, CDR1 is LGHNA, CDR2 YNFKEQ. Trimming cost V 7 bases and J 5 bases, with 26 bases left between them. The CDR3 runs 17 residues. Written as DNA, the CDR3 is TGTGCCAGCAAGCCCACGCTCGGAGGAGAACAGGGATATGGCTACACCTTC. It specifies CASKPTLGGEQGYGYTF.

A few counts support this clone. Germline and junction disagree at one end, which may indicate a read error. This rearrangement joins TRBV2 to TRBJ1-4, with no clear D. Germline assignment: CDR1 SNHLY and CDR2 FYNNEI. The length of the CDR3 is 14 residues. The CDR3: CAGSIVKPAGKLFF. CDR3 nucleotides: TGTGCCGGCAGTATTGTGAAACCGGCCGGGAAACTGTTTTTT.

The rearrangement joins TRBV2 to TRBJ1-5, with D perhaps TRBD1 (6 bases). Germline V lookup: CDR1 SNHLY, CDR2 FYNNEI. The V end lost 8 bases, the J end lost 4 bases, and 18 bases lay between the germline ends. This CDR3 comprises 15 residues. CDR3 protein: CASEKERQANQPQHF. In DNA, the CDR3 is TGTGCCAGCGAGAAGGAAAGACAGGCGAATCAGCCCCAGCATTTT.

In its sample, this clone was seen a few times. The CDR3 DNA reads as TGTGCCAGCAGGCCAACAGCCTCGAACACCGGGGAGCTGTTTTTT. Its translation is CASRPTASNTGELFF. The chain is built from TRBV2 and TRBJ2-2; no clear D gene. Germline V gene sequence: CDR1 SNHLY, CDR2 FYNNEI. This CDR3 region has 15 residues. Trimming removed 6 bases at V and 0 bases at J, with 11 bases between.

This clone was observed a few times. The V call is TRBV21-1, the J call TRBJ2-7; TRBD2, the D gene given by the table, was not confirmed from the DNA. TRBV21-1 is a listed pseudogene. The CDR3 totals 16 residues. The CDR3 sequence: CASSKRVEREGHEQYF. CDR3 sequence (DNA): TGTGCCAGCAGCAAAAGGGTCGAGCGGGAGGGTCACGAGCAGTACTTC.

The chain has TRBV5-6 and TRBJ2-3, with D unresolved. V was cut by 3 bases and J by 1 base, with 15 bases left in between. Germline V gene data show CDR1 as SGHDT and CDR2 as YYEEEE. The CDR3 has 16 amino acids. This chain's CDR3 is CASSYLNFEGTDTQYF. DNA of the CDR3: TGTGCCAGCAGCTACCTCAACTTTGAGGGCACAGATACGCAGTATTTT.

The V and J genes are TRBV11-2 and TRBJ2-5; no clear D. The V end was cut by 1 base, the J end by 7 bases, with 10 bases between. This CDR3 has 13 amino acids. Germline-derived CDR1 and CDR2 are SGHAT and FQNNGV. The CDR3 region is CASSLVGTGTQYF. CDR3 bases: TGTGCCAGCAGCTTAGTCGGAACGGGGACCCAGTACTTC.

This rearrangement joins TRBV5-1 to TRBJ2-1; D is ambiguous. The CDR3 length is 11 residues. Trimming removed 1 base from V and 6 bases from J, with 2 bases in between. Germline CDR1 and CDR2: SGHRS and YFSETQ. The CDR3 nucleotides are TGCGCCAGCAGCTTGCTCAATGAGCAGTTCTTC. It specifies CASSLLNEQFF. Using reference TRBV5-1 and TRBJ2-1 for the parts outside the CDR3, the full variable domain is KAGVTQTPRYLIKTRGQQVTLSCSPISGHRSVSWYQQTPGQGLQFLFEYFSETQRNKGNFPGRFSGRQFSNSRSEMNVSTLELGDSALYLCASSLLNEQFFGPGTRLTVL.

This clone was found once. The chain has TRBV5-5 and TRBJ2-3, with D tentatively TRBD1 (5 bases). CDR1 is SGHKS and CDR2 is YYEKEE in the germline V gene (reference sequence). The CDR3 contains 15 residues. The V end lost 0 bases, the J end lost 4 bases, and 12 bases lay between the germline ends. Written as DNA, the CDR3 is TGTGCCAGCAGCTTGGGCAGGGTAGGCGCAGATACGCAGTATTTT. This translates into CASSLGRVGADTQYF.

The chain employs TRBV6-5 and TRBJ2-7; 9 bases line up with TRBD1. The CDR3 has 14 residues. Germline V gene lookup returns CDR1 MNHEY and CDR2 SVGAGI. Trimming took 4 bases from V and 5 from J; bases not matched to a gene: 6. CDR3 coding DNA: TGTGCCAGCAGTTCCGGGACAGGGAACAACGAGCAGTACTTC. Protein product: CASSSGTGNNEQYF.

The chain uses TRBV9 and TRBJ1-1; perhaps TRBD1 as D (5 bases). The V end was cut by 0 bases, the J end by 0 bases, with 12 bases between. CDR1 and CDR2 (germline): SGDLS, YYNGEE. CDR3 length: 16 residues. CDR3 sequence reads: CASSVGQSNLNTEAFF. The DNA for the CDR3 is TGTGCCAGCAGCGTAGGACAGAGCAACCTGAACACTGAAGCTTTCTTT.

This chain uses TRBV6-4 with TRBJ2-1, with D possibly TRBD2 on 7 matching bases. The CDR3 loop spans 15 amino acids. The V gene's germline CDR1 is MRHNA and CDR2 SNTAGT. The germline V and J ends were trimmed by 6 bases and 3 bases, with 15 bases remaining between them. CDR3 in DNA: TGTGCCAGCAGGGAAGGGGGGGGAGGCTACAATGAGCAGTTCTTC. It specifies CASREGGGGYNEQFF.

The genes are TRBV28 and TRBJ2-1; TRBD2 aligns across 7 bases. Germline V gene lookup returns CDR1 MDHEN and CDR2 SYDVKM. Losses at the gene ends were 5 bases for V and 1 base for J; bases not matched to a gene: 11. The CDR3 consists of 17 residues. CDR3 nucleotide sequence: TGTGCCAGCAGTCCCCTGGGTCTAGCGGATTCCTACAATGAGCAGTTCTTC. Protein sequence: CASSPLGLADSYNEQFF.

This rearrangement joins TRBV9 to TRBJ2-1; 13 nucleotides align to TRBD2. Per germline, CDR1 SGDLS and CDR2 YYNGEE. This CDR3 has 15 residues. Losses at the gene ends were 3 bases for V and 8 bases for J; bases not matched to a gene: 5. CDR3 coding DNA: TGTGCCAGCAGCGCAACTAGCGGGGGGGCATATGAGCAGTTCTTC. Its translation is CASSATSGGAYEQFF.